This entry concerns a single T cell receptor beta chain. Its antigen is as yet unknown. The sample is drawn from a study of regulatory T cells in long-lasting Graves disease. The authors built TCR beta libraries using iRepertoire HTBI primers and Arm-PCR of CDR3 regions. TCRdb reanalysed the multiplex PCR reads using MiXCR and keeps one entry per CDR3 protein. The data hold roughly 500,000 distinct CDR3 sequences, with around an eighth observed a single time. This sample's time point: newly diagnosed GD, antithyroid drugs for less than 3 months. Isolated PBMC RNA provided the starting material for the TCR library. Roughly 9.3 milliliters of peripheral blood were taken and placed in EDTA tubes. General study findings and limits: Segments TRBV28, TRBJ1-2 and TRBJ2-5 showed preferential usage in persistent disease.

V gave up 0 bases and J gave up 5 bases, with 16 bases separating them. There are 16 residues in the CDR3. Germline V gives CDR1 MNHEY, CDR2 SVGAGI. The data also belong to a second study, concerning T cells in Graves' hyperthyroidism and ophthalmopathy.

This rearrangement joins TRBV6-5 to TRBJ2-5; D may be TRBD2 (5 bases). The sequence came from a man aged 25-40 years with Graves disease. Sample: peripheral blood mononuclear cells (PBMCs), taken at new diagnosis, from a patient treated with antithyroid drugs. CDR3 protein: CASSYSRGPSLETQYF. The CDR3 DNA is TGTGCCAGCAGTTACTCCCGCGGGCCCAGTTTGGAGACCCAGTACTTC.